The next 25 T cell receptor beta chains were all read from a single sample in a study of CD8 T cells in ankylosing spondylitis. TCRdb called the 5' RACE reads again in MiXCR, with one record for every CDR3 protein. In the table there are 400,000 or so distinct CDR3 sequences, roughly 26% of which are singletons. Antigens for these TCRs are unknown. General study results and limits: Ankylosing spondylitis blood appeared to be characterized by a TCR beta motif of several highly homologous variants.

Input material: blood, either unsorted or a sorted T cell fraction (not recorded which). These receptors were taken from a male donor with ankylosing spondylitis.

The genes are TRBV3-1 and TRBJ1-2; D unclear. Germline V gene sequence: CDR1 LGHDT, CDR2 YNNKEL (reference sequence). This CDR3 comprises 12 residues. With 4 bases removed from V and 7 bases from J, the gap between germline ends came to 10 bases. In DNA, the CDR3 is TGTGCCAGCAGCCCCTCTGACGGTGGCTACACCTTC. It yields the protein CASSPSDGGYTF. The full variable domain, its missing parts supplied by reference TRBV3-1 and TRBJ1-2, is DTAVSQTPKYLVTQMGNDKSIKCEQNLGHDTMYWYKQDSKKFLKIMFSYNNKELIINETVPNRFSPKSPDKAHLNLHINSLELGDSAVYFCASSPSDGGYTFGSGTRLTVV.

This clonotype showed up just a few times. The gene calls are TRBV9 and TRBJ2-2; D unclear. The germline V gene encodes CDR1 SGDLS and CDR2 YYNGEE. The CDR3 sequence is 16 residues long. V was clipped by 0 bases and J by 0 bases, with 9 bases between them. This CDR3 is CASSVARSTNTGELFF. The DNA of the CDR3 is TGTGCCAGCAGCGTAGCACGGAGTACGAACACCGGGGAGCTGTTTTTT.

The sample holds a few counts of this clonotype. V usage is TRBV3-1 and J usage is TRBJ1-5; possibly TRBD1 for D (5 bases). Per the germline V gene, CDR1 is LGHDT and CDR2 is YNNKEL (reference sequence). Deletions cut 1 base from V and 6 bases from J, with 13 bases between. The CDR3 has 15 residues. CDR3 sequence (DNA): TGTGCCAGCAGCCAAGCCAAAGGGGAAAGTCAGCCCCAGCATTTT. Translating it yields CASSQAKGESQPQHF.

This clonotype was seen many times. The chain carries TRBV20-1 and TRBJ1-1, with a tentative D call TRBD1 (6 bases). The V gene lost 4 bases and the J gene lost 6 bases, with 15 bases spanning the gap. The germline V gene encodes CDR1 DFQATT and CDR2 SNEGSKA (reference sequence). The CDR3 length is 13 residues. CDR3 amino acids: CSAKYGTLPEAFF. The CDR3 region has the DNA TGCAGTGCTAAATACGGGACACTCCCTGAAGCTTTCTTT.

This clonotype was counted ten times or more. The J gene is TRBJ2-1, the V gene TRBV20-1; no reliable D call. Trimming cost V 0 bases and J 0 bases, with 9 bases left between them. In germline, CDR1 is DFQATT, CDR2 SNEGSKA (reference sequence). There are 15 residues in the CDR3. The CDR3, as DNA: TGCAGTGCTAGAGACCCATGGAGCTCCTACAATGAGCAGTTCTTC. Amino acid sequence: CSARDPWSSYNEQFF.

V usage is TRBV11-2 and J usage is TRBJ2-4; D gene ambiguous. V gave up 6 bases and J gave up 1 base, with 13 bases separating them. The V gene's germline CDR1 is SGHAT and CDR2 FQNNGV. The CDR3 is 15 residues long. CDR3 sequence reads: CASRAVGPAKNIQYF. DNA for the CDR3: TGTGCCAGCAGGGCGGTCGGGCCGGCCAAAAACATTCAGTACTTC.

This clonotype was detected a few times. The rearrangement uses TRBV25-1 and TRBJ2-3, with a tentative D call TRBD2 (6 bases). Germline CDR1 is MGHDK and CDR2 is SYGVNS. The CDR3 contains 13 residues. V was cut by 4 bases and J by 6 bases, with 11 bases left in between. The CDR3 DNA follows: TGTGCCAGCAGTGTCCAGGGAGGCGATACGCAGTATTTT. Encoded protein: CASSVQGGDTQYF. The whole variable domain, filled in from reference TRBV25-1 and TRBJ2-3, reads EADIYQTPRYLVIGTGKKITLECSQTMGHDKMYWYQQDPGMELHLIHYSYGVNSTEKGDLSSESTVSRIRTEHFPLTLESARPSHTSQYLCASSVQGGDTQYFGPGTRLTVL.

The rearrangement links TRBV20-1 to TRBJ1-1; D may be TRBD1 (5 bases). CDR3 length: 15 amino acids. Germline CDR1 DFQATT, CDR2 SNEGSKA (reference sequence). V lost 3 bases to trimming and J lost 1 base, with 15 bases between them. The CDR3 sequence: CSASMPIRGNTEAFF. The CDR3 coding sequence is TGCAGTGCTAGCATGCCGATTAGGGGGAACACTGAAGCTTTCTTT.

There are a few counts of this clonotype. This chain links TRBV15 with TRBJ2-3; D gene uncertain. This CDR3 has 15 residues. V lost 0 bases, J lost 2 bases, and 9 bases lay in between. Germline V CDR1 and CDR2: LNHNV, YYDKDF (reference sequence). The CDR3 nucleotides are TGTGCCACCAGCAGAGATAGGCTTTTCACAGATACGCAGTATTTT. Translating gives CATSRDRLFTDTQYF. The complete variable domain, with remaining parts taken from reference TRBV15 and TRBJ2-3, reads DAMVIQNPRYQVTQFGKPVTLSCSQTLNHNVMYWYQQKSSQAPKLLFHYYDKDFNNEADTPDNFQSRRPNTSFCFLDIRSPGLGDTAMYLCATSRDRLFTDTQYFGPGTRLTVL.

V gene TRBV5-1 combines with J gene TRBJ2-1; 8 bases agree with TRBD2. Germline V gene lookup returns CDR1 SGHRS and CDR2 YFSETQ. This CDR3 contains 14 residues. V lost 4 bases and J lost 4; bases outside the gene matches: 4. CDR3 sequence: CASSPGGQYNEQFF. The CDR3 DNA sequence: TGCGCCAGCAGCCCGGGGGGGCAGTACAATGAGCAGTTCTTC. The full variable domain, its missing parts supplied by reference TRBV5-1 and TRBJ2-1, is KAGVTQTPRYLIKTRGQQVTLSCSPISGHRSVSWYQQTPGQGLQFLFEYFSETQRNKGNFPGRFSGRQFSNSRSEMNVSTLELGDSALYLCASSPGGQYNEQFFGPGTRLTVL.

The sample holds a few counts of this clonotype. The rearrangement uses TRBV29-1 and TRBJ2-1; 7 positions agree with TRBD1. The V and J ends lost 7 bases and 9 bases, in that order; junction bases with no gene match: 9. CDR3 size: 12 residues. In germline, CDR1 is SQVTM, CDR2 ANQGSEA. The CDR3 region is CSGKQGYGEQFF. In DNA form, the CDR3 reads TGCAGCGGAAAACAGGGGTATGGTGAGCAGTTCTTC.

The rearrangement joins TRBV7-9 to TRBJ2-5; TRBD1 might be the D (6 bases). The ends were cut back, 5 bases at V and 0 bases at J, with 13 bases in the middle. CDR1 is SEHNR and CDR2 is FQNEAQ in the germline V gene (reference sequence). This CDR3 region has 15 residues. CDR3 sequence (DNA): TGTGCCAGCAGCCCCAGGGGAGCGGACCAAGAGACCCAGTACTTC. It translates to CASSPRGADQETQYF.

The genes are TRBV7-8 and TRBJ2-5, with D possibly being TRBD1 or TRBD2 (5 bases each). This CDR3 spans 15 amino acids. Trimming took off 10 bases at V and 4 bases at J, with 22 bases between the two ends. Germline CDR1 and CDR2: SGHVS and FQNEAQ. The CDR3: CATQRGPTEGETQYF. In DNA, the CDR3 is TGTGCCACTCAAAGGGGACCCACAGAGGGAGAGACCCAGTACTTC.

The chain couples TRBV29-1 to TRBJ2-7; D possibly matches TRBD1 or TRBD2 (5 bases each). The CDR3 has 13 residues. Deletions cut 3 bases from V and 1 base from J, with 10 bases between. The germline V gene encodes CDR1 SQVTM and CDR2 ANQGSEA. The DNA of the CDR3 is TGCAGCGTTGAGAGGGGTGGGTCCTACGAGCAGTACTTC. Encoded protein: CSVERGGSYEQYF.

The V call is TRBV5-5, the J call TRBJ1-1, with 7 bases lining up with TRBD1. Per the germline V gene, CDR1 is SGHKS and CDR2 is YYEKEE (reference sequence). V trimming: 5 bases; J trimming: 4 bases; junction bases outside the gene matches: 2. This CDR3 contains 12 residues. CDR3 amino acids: CASRAGGTEAFF. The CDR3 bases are TGTGCCAGCAGGGCAGGGGGCACTGAAGCTTTCTTT.

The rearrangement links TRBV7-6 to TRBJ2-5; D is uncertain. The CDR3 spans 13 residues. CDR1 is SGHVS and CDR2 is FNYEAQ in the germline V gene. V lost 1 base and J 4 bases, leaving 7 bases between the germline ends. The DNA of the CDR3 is TGTGCCAGCAGCTTAGTAGGGTCAGAGACCCAGTACTTC. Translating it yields CASSLVGSETQYF.

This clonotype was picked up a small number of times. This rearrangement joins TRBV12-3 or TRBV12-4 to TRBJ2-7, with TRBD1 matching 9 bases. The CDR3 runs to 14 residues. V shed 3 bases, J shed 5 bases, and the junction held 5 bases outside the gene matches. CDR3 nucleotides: TGTGCCAGCAGTTTGGGACAGGGCGTCCACGAGCAGTACGTC. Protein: CASSLGQGVHEQYV.

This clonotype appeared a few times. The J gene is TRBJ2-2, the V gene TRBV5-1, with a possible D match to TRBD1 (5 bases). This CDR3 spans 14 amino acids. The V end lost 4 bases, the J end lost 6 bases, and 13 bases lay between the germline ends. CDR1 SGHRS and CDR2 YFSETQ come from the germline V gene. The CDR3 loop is CASSPGRVPGELFF. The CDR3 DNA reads TGCGCCAGCAGCCCAGGCAGGGTTCCCGGGGAGCTGTTTTTT.

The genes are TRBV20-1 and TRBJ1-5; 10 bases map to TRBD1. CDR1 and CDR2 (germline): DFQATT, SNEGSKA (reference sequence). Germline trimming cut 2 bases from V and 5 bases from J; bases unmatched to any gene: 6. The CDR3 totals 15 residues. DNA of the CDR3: TGCAGTGCTAGATCCGGGACAGGGGAGGATCAGCCCCAGCATTTT. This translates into CSARSGTGEDQPQHF.

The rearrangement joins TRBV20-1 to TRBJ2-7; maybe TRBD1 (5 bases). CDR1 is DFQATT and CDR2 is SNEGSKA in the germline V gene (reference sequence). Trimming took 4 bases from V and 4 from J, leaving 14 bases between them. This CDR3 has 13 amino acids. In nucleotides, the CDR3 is TGCAGTGCTACAGGGTTTGTATCGTACGAGCAGTACTTC. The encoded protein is CSATGFVSYEQYF.

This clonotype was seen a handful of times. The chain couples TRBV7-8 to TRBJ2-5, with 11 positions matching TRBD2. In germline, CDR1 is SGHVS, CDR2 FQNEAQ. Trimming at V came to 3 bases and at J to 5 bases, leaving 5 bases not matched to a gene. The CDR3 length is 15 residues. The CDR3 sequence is CASSFTSGSPETQYF. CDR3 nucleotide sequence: TGTGCCAGCAGCTTCACTAGCGGGAGTCCTGAGACCCAGTACTTC.

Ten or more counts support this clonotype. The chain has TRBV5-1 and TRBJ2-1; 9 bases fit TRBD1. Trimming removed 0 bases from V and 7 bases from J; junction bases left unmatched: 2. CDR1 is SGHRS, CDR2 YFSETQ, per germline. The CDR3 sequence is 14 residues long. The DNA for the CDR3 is TGCGCCAGCAGCTTGGGGACAGGGGATAATGAGCAGTTCTTC. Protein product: CASSLGTGDNEQFF. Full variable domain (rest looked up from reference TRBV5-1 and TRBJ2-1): KAGVTQTPRYLIKTRGQQVTLSCSPISGHRSVSWYQQTPGQGLQFLFEYFSETQRNKGNFPGRFSGRQFSNSRSEMNVSTLELGDSALYLCASSLGTGDNEQFFGPGTRLTVL.

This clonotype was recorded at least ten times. CDR3 residues: CASSLDGTQYF. CDR3 bases: TGCGCCAGCAGCTTGGATGGGACCCAGTACTTC. The chain recombines TRBV5-1 with TRBJ2-5, with unresolved D. Germline values: CDR1 SGHRS, CDR2 YFSETQ. The V end was cut by 0 bases, the J end by 7 bases, with 4 bases between. The CDR3 is 11 residues long.

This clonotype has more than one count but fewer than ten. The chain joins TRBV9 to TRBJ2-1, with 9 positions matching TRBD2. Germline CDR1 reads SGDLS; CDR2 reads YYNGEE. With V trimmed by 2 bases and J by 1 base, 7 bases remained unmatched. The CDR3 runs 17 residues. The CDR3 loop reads CASSVPLAGMSYNEQFF. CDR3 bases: TGTGCCAGCAGCGTCCCCCTAGCGGGAATGTCCTACAATGAGCAGTTCTTC.

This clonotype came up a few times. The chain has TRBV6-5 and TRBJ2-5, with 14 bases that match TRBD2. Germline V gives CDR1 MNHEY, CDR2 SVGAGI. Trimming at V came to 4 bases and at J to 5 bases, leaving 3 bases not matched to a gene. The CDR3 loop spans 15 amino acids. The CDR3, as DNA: TGTGCCAGCAGTTTCAGACTAGCGGGAGGGGAGACCCAGTACTTC. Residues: CASSFRLAGGETQYF.